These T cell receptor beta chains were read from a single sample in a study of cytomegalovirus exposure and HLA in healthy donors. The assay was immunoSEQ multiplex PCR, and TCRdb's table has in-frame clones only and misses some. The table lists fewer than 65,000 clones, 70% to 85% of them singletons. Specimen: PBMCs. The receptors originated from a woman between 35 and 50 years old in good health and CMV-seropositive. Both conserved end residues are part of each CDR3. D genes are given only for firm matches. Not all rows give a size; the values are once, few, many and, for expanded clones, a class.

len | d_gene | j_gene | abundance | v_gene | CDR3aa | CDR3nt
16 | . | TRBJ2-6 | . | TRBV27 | CASSLGRGRWANVLTF | TGTGCCAGCAGTTTAGGGCGCGGGCGATGGGCCAACGTCCTGACTTTC
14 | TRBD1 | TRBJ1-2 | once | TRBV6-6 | CASSQTGGTYGYTF | TGTGCCAGCAGCCAGACAGGGGGCACTTATGGCTACACCTTC
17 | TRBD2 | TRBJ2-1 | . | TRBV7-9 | CSSSLVRAGGLYNEQFF | TGTTCCAGCAGCTTAGTTCGAGCGGGGGGCCTTTACAATGAGCAGTTCTTC
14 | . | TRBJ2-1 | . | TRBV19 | CASRDRTLRNEQFF | TGTGCCAGTCGCGACAGGACACTGAGGAATGAGCAGTTCTTC
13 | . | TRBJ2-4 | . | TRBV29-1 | CSVAGLAKNIQYF | TGCAGCGTTGCGGGTTTAGCCAAAAACATTCAGTACTTC
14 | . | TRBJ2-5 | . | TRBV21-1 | CACRGQAEQETQYF | TGTGCCTGCCGGGGACAGGCCGAACAAGAGACCCAGTACTTC
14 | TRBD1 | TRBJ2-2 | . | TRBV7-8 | CASSQDRVVGELFF | TGTGCCAGCAGCCAGGACAGGGTAGTCGGGGAGCTGTTTTTT
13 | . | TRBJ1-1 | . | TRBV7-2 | CASTSAGGTEAFF | TGTGCCAGCACCTCAGCGGGAGGCACTGAAGCTTTCTTT
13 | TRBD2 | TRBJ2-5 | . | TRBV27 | CASSWGLGETQYF | TGTGCCAGCAGTTGGGGACTAGGGGAGACCCAGTACTTC
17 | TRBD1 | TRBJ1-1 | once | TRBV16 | CASSIRTGDLMNTEAFF | TGTGCCAGCAGCATAAGGACAGGGGACCTCATGAACACTGAAGCTTTCTTT
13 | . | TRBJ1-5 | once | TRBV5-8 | CASSLFTGGPQHF | TGTGCCAGCAGCTTATTTACGGGTGGGCCCCAGCATTTT
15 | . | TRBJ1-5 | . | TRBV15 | CATSRDRQVDQPQHF | TGTGCCACCAGCAGAGACCGACAGGTTGATCAGCCCCAGCATTTT
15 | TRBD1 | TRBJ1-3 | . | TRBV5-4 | CASSRDRGSGNTIYF | TGTGCCAGCAGCCGCGACAGGGGCTCTGGAAACACCATATATTTT
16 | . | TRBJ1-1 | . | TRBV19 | CASSIDPPWPNTEAFF | TGTGCCAGTAGTATAGATCCCCCGTGGCCGAACACTGAAGCTTTCTTT
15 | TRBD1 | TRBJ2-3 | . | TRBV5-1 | CASSALTGGGDTQYF | TGCGCCAGCAGCGCCCTCACAGGGGGCGGAGATACGCAGTATTTT
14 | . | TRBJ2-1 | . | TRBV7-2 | CASSLVPPVDEQFF | TGTGCCAGCAGCTTAGTCCCCCCGGTGGATGAGCAGTTCTTC
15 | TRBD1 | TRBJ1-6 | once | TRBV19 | CASSIDLTGVSPLHF | TGTGCCAGTAGTATAGATCTCACAGGGGTTTCACCCCTCCACTTT
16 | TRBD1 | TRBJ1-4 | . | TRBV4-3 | CASSHADRGPSEKLFF | TGCGCCAGCAGCCACGCTGACAGGGGGCCCAGTGAAAAACTGTTTTTT
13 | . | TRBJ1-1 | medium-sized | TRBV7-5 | CARSRRDKKLAFF | TGTGCCAGAAGCCGAAGGGACAAGAAACTAGCTTTCTTT
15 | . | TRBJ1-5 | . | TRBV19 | CASSIARGSNQPQHF | TGTGCCAGTAGTATAGCCAGGGGAAGCAATCAGCCCCAGCATTTT
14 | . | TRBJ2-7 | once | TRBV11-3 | CASSLNLQAGEQYF | TGTGCCAGCAGCTTGAACCTCCAGGCGGGAGAGCAGTACTTC
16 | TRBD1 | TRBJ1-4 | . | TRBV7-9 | CASSPTGGLTNEKLFF | TGTGCCAGCAGCCCGACAGGGGGGCTAACTAATGAAAAACTGTTTTTT
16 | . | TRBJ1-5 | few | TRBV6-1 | CASSGNKGVSNQPQHF | TGTGCCAGCAGTGGAAACAAAGGGGTTAGCAATCAGCCCCAGCATTTT
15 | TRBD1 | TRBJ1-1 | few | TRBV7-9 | CASSPDRQGNTEAFF | TGTGCCAGCAGCCCAGACCGACAGGGGAACACTGAAGCTTTCTTT
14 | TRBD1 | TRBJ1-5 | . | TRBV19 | CASEQGWRNQPQHF | TGTGCCAGTGAACAGGGGTGGCGCAATCAGCCCCAGCATTTT
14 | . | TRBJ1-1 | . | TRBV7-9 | CASSLPSSPGRAFF | TGTGCCAGCAGCTTACCGTCCTCCCCGGGAAGAGCTTTCTTT
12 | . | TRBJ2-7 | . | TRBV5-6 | CASSKTTYEQYF | TGTGCCAGCAGCAAAACCACATACGAGCAGTACTTC
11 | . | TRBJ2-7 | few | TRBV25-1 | CASTSSYEQYF | TGTGCCAGCACCAGCTCCTACGAGCAGTACTTC
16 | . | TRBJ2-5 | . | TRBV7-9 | CASRGRGGREVETQYF | TGTGCCAGCAGGGGTCGAGGGGGCAGGGAGGTGGAGACCCAGTACTTC
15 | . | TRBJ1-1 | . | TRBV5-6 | CASSLAGGMNTEAFF | TGTGCCAGCAGCTTGGCCGGGGGAATGAACACTGAAGCTTTCTTT
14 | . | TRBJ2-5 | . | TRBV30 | CAWSGGPPPGTQYF | TGTGCCTGGAGTGGTGGCCCTCCCCCTGGGACCCAGTACTTC
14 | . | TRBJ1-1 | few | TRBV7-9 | CASSLATANTEAFF | TGTGCCAGCAGCTTAGCGACAGCGAACACTGAAGCTTTCTTT
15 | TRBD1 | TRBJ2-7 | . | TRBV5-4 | CASSLSGTGGYEQYF | TGTGCCAGCAGCTTGTCCGGGACAGGAGGCTACGAGCAGTACTTC
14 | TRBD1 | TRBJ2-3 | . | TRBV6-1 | CAGRDRGGGSTQYF | TGTGCCGGCCGGGACAGGGGAGGGGGATCGACGCAGTATTTT
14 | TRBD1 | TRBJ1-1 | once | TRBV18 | CASSDRDRGTEAFF | TGTGCCAGCTCAGACCGGGACAGGGGTACTGAAGCTTTCTTT
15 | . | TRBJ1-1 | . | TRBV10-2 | CATRPRGSMNTEAFF | TGCGCCACCCGCCCCAGGGGATCAATGAACACTGAAGCTTTCTTT
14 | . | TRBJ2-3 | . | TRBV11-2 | CASSLDPPGDTQYF | TGTGCCAGCAGCTTAGACCCCCCGGGTGATACGCAGTATTTT
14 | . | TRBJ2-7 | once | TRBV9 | CASSVDGAAYEQYF | TGTGCCAGCAGCGTAGATGGGGCCGCCTACGAGCAGTACTTC
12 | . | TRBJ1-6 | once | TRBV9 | CASSRDYSPLHF | TGTGCCAGCAGCCGAGATTATTCACCCCTCCACTTT
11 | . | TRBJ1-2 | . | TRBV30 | CAWTLGRGYTF | TGTGCCTGGACCCTAGGTCGGGGCTACACCTTC
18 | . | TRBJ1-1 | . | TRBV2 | CASKAGPPEGVYNTEAFF | TGTGCCAGCAAGGCCGGCCCCCCTGAGGGGGTATACAACACTGAAGCTTTCTTT
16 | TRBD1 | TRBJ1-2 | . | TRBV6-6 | CASTLMTGTANYGYTF | TGTGCCAGCACCTTGATGACAGGGACAGCTAACTATGGCTACACCTTC
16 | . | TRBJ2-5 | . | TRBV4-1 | CASSQVIGGSRETQYF | TGCGCCAGCAGCCAAGTTATTGGGGGGTCCCGTGAGACCCAGTACTTC
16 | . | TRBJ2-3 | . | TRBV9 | CASSALSGTLTDTQYF | TGTGCCAGCAGCGCGTTATCCGGGACTCTTACAGATACGCAGTATTTT
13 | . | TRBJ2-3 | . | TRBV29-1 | CSPPGSSTDTQYF | TGCAGCCCCCCCGGGAGTAGCACAGATACGCAGTATTTT
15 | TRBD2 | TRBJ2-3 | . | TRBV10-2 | CASSLAGGSTDTQYF | TGCGCCAGCAGTCTAGCGGGGGGGTCCACAGATACGCAGTATTTT
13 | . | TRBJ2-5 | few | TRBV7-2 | CASSLGRGETQYF | TGTGCCAGCAGCTTAGGGAGGGGAGAGACCCAGTACTTC
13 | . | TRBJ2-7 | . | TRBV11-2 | CASSVTRGGEQYF | TGTGCCAGCAGCGTAACTAGGGGAGGCGAGCAGTACTTC
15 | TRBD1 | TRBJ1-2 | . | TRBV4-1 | CASSHQQGGNYGYTF | TGCGCCAGCAGCCACCAACAGGGGGGTAACTATGGCTACACCTTC
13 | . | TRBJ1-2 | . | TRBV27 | CASRPGDYYGYTF | TGTGCCAGCAGACCCGGGGATTACTATGGCTACACCTTC
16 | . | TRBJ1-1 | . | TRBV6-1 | CASSGHRVTMNTEAFF | TGTGCCAGCAGTGGCCACAGGGTTACTATGAACACTGAAGCTTTCTTT
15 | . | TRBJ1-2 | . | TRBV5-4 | CASSTGERPVYGYTF | TGTGCCAGCAGCACCGGAGAGAGGCCGGTATATGGCTACACCTTC
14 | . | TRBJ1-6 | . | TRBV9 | CASSVDQINSPLHF | TGTGCCAGCAGCGTTGATCAGATAAATTCACCCCTCCACTTT
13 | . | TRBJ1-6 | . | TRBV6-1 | CASSEARNSPLHF | TGTGCCAGCAGTGAAGCGCGTAATTCACCCCTCCACTTT
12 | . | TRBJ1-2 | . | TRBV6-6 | CASSLEGYGYTF | TGTGCCAGCAGTTTGGAGGGCTATGGCTACACCTTC
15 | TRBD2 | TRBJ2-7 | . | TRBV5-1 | CASSRTSGGANEQYF | TGCGCCAGCAGCCGGACTAGCGGGGGGGCGAACGAGCAGTACTTC
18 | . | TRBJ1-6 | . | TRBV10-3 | CAISESTRGTGKNSPLHF | TGTGCCATCAGTGAGTCGACTCGTGGAACAGGGAAGAATTCACCCCTCCACTTT
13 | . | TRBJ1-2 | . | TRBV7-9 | CASSYQGSYGYTF | TGTGCCAGCAGCTATCAGGGGAGCTATGGCTACACCTTC
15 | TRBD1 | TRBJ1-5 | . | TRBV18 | CASSSGTGSNQPQHF | TGTGCCAGCTCATCCGGGACAGGGTCAAATCAGCCCCAGCATTTT
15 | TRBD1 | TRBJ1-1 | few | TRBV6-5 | CASSYSPGTGAEAFF | TGTGCCAGCAGTTACTCCCCCGGGACAGGGGCTGAAGCTTTCTTT